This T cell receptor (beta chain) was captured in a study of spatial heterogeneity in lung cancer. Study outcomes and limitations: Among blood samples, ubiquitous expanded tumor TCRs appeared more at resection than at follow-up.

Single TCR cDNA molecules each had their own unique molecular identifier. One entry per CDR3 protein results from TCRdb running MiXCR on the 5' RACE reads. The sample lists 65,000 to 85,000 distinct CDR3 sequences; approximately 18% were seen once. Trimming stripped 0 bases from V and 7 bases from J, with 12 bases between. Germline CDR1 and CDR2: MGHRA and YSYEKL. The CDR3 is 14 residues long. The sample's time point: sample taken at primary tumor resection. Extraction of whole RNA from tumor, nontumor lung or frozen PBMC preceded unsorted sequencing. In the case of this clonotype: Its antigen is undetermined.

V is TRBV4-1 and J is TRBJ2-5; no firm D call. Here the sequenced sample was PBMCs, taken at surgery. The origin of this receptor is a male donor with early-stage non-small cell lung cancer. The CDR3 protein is CASSQDETTGTQYF. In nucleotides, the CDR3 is TGCGCCAGCAGCCAAGATGAGACCACCGGGACCCAGTACTTC.